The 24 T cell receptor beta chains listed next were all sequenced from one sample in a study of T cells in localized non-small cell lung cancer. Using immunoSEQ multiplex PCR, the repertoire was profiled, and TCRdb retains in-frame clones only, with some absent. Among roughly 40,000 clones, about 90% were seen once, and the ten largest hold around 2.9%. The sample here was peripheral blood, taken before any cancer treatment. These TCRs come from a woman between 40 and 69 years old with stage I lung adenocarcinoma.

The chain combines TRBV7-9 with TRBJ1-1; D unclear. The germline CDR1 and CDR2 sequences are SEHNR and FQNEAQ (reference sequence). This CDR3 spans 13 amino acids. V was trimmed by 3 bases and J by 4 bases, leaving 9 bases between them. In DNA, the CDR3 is TGTGCCAGCAGCTTTTTGCGAAGCACTGAAGCTTTCTTT. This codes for CASSFLRSTEAFF. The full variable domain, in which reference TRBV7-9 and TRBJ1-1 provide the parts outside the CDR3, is DTGVSQNPRHKITKRGQNVTFRCDPISEHNRLYWYRQTLGQGPEFLTYFQNEAQLEKSRLLSDRFSAERPKGSFSTLEIQRTEQGDSAMYLCASSFLRSTEAFFGQGTRLTVV.

The CDR3 DNA reads as TGTGCCAGCAGCTTCCTGACTAGCCGCGAGACCCAGTACTTC. Residues: CASSFLTSRETQYF. The genes are TRBV13 and TRBJ2-5, with 7 bases matching TRBD2. V was clipped by 3 bases and J by 5 bases; unmatched bases: 6. The CDR3 has 14 amino acids. Germline V gene sequence: CDR1 PRHDT, CDR2 FYEKMQ (reference sequence).

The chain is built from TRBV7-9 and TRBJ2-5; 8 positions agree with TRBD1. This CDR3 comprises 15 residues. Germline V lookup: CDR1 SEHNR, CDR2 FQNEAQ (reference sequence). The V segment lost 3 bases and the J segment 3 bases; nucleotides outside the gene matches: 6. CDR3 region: CASSFHRGMKETQYF. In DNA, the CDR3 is TGTGCCAGCAGCTTTCACAGGGGGATGAAAGAGACCCAGTACTTC.

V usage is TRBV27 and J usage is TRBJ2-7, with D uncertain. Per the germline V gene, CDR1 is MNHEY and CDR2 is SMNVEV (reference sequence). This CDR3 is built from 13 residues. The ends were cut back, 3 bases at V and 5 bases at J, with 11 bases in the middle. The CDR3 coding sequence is TGTGCCAGCAGTTTCCCAGACCAGAACGAGCAGTACTTC. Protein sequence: CASSFPDQNEQYF.

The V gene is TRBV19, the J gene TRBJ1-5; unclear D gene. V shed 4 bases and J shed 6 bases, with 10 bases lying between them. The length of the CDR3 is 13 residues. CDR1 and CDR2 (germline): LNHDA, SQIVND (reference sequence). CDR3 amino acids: CASSNTEGQPQHF. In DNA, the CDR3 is TGTGCCAGTAGTAATACGGAGGGTCAGCCCCAGCATTTT.

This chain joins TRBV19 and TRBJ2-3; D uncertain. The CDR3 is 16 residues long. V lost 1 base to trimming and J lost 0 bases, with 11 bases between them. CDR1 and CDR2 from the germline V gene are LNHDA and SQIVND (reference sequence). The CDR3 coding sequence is TGTGCCAGTAGTATAGGGCAGAACCCTAGCACAGATACGCAGTATTTT. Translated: CASSIGQNPSTDTQYF.

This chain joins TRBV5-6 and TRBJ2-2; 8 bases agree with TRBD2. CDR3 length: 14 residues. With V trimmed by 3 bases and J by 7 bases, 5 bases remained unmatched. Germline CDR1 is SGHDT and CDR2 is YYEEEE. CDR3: CASSSTRGGGELFF. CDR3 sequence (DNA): TGTGCCAGCAGCTCCACCCGGGGGGGCGGGGAGCTGTTTTTT.

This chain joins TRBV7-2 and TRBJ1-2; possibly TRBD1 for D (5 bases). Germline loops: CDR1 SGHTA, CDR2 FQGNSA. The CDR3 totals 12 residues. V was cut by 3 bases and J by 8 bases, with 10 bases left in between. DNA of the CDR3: TGTGCCAGCAGCTTGGGGGACCCGGGCTACACCTTC. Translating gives CASSLGDPGYTF.

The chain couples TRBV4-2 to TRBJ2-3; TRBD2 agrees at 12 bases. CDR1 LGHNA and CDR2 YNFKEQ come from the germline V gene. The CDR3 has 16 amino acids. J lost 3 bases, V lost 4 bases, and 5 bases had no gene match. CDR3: CASSPTGTSGTDTQYF. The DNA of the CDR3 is TGTGCCAGCAGCCCTACCGGGACTAGCGGGACAGATACGCAGTATTTT.

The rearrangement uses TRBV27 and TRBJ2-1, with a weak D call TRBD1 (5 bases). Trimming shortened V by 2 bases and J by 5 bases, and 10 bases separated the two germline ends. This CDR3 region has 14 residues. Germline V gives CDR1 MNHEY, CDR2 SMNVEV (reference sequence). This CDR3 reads CASSLGATHNEQFF. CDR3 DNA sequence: TGTGCCAGCAGTTTAGGGGCTACCCACAATGAGCAGTTCTTC.

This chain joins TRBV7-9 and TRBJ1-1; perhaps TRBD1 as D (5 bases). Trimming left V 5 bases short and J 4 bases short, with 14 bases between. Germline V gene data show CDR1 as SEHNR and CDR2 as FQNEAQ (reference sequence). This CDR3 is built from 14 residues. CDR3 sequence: CASSLLGGFTEAFF. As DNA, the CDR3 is TGTGCCAGCAGCCTCCTCGGGGGTTTCACTGAAGCTTTCTTT.

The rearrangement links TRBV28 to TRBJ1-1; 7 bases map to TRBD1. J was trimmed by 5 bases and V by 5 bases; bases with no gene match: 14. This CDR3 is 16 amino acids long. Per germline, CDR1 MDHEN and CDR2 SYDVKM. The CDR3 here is CASSPWDSRRRTEAFF. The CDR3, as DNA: TGTGCCAGCAGTCCGTGGGACAGTCGGAGGAGGACTGAAGCTTTCTTT.

The CDR3 sequence is CASSLRQSRVRDGYTF. In nucleotides, the CDR3 is TGTGCCAGCAGCTTACGCCAGTCGAGGGTTAGGGACGGCTACACCTTC. J is TRBJ1-2 and V is TRBV7-8; weak D call: TRBD1 (5 bases). CDR3 size: 16 residues. Trimming took off 2 bases at V and 8 bases at J, with 21 bases between the two ends. The germline gives CDR1 SGHVS, CDR2 FQNEAQ.

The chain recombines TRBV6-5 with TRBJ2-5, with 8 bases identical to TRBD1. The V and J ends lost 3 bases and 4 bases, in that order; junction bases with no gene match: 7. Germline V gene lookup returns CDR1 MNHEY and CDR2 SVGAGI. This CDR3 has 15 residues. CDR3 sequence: CASSYLRGLGETQYF. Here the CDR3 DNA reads TGTGCCAGCAGTTATCTCAGGGGGCTTGGAGAGACCCAGTACTTC.

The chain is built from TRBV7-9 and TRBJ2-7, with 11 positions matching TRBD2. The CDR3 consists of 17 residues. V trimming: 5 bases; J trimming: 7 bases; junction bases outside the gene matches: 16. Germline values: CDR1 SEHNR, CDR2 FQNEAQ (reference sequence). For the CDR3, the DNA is TGTGCCAGCAGCCGGGGGACTAGCGGCACTTACTATCTGGAGCAGTACTTC. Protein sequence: CASSRGTSGTYYLEQYF.

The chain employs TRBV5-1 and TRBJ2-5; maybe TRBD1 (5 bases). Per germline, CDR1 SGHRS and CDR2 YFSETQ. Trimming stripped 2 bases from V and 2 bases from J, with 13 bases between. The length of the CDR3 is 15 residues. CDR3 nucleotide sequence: TGCGCCAGCAGCTTCGCAATGGGGCTTCAAGAGACCCAGTACTTC. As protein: CASSFAMGLQETQYF. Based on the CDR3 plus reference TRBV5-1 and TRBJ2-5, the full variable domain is KAGVTQTPRYLIKTRGQQVTLSCSPISGHRSVSWYQQTPGQGLQFLFEYFSETQRNKGNFPGRFSGRQFSNSRSEMNVSTLELGDSALYLCASSFAMGLQETQYFGPGTRLLVL.

The CDR3 reads CASRATGRALQFF. CDR3 DNA: TGTGCCAGCAGGGCGACCGGAAGAGCTTTGCAGTTCTTC. The chain links TRBV28 to TRBJ2-1; D not resolved. Germline V lookup: CDR1 MDHEN, CDR2 SYDVKM. This CDR3 contains 13 residues. Trimming left V 6 bases short and J 12 bases short, with 18 bases between.

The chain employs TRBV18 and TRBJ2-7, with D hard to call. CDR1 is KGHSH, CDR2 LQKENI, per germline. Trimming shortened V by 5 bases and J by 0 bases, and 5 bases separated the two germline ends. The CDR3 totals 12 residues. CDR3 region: CASSSLSYEQYF. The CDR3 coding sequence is TGTGCCAGCTCATCTCTCTCCTACGAGCAGTACTTC.

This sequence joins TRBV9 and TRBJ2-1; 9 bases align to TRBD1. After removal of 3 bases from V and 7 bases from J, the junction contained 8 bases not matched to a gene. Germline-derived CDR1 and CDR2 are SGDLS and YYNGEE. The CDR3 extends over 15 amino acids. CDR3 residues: CASSEGQGILNEQFF. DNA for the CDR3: TGTGCCAGCAGCGAGGGACAGGGAATTTTGAATGAGCAGTTCTTC.

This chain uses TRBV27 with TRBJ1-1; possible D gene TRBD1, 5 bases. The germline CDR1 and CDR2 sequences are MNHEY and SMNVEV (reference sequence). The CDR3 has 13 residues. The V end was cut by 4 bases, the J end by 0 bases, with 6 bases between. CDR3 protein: CASSYRMNTEAFF. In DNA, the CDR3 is TGTGCCAGCAGTTACAGGATGAACACTGAAGCTTTCTTT.

CDR3 in DNA: TGTGCCAGCTCACCACGCCCAGCGGGAGCCACCGGATACAATGAGCAGTTCTTC. As protein: CASSPRPAGATGYNEQFF. V gene TRBV18 combines with J gene TRBJ2-1, with 8 bases that match TRBD2. From germline, CDR1 is KGHSH and CDR2 LQKENI. The CDR3 is 18 amino acids. Trimming removed 1 base from V and 4 bases from J; junction bases left unmatched: 12.

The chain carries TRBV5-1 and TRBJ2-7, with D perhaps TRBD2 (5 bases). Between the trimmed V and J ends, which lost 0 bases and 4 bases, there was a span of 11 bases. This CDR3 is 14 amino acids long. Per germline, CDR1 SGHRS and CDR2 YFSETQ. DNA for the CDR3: TGCGCCAGCAGCTTGGTTGGCGGGCGGTACGAGCAGTACTTC. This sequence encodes CASSLVGGRYEQYF.

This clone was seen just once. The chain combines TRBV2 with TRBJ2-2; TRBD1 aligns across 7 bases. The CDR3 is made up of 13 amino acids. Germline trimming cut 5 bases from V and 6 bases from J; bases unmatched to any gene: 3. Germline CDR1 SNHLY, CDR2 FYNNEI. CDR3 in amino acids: CASSRQGSGELFF. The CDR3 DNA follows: TGTGCCAGCAGTCGACAGGGTTCCGGGGAGCTGTTTTTT.

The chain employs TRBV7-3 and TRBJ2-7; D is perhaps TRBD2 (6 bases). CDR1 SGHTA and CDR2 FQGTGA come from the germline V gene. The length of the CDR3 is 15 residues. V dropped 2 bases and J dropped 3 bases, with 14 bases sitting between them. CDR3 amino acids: CASSLQSGGNYEQYF. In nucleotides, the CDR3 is TGTGCCAGCAGCTTACAATCCGGCGGGAACTACGAGCAGTACTTC.